A single T cell receptor (beta chain) is shown here with its context. This specimen comes from a study of cytomegalovirus exposure and HLA in healthy donors. PCR employed 60 Vbeta and 13 Jbeta primers. Data came from immunoSEQ multiplex PCR; TCRdb stores just in-frame clones and leaves some out. The sample includes 150,000 or so clones, about four fifths of them seen just once. The CDR3 has 13 residues. Per germline, CDR1 SGHRS and CDR2 YFSETQ. V shed 7 bases and J shed 0 bases, with 11 bases lying between them. This chain connects TRBV5-1 to TRBJ2-7; D gene uncertain. Material: PBMCs. This receptor was obtained from a woman between 18 and 30 years old in good health and CMV-seronegative. CDR3 DNA sequence: TGCGCCAGCCGGAGCGATAACTCCTACGAGCAGTACTTC. Translation gives CASRSDNSYEQYF.